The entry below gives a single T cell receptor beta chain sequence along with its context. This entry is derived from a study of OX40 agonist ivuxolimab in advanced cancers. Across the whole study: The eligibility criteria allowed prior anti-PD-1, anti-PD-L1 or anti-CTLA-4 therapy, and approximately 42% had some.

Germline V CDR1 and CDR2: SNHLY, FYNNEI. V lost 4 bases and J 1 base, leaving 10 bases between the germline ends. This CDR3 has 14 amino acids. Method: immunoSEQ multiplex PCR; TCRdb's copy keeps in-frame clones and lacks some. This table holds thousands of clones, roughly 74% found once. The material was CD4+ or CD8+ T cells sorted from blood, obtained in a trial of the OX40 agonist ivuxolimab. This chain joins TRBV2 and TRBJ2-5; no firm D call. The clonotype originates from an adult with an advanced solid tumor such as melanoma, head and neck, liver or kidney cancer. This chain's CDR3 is CASSGDTGQETQYF. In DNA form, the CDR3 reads TGTGCCAGCAGTGGAGACACGGGCCAAGAGACCCAGTACTTC. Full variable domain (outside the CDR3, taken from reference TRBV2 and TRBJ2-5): EPEVTQTPSHQVTQMGQEVILRCVPISNHLYFYWYRQILGQKVEFLVSFYNNEISEKSEIFDDQFSVERPDGSNFTLKIRSTKLEDSAMYFCASSGDTGQETQYFGPGTRLLVL.